The 13 T cell receptor beta chains below come from one sample, sequenced in a study of cytomegalovirus exposure and HLA in healthy donors. PCR used 60 Vbeta primers and 13 Jbeta primers. Here immunoSEQ multiplex PCR was the method, and the copy in TCRdb shows in-frame clones only, minus some. The table has under 200,000 clones, approximately 85% seen once; the top ten hold about 9.3%. The sequenced sample consisted of PBMCs. The receptors derive from a man in his late teens or twenties in good health and CMV-seropositive.

A word on this clone: At one of its ends the junction is not consistent with the germline gene, which may arise from a read error. This chain joins TRBV15 and TRBJ1-2; D call uncertain. Germline V gene lookup returns CDR1 LNHNV and CDR2 YYDKDF (reference sequence). The CDR3 spans 13 residues. For the CDR3, the DNA is TGTACCACCAGCAATGCAGGCGCCTATGGCTACACCTTC. Its translation: CTTSNAGAYGYTF.

This chain uses TRBV9 with TRBJ2-7; 8 positions match TRBD1. Looked up from germline, CDR1 is SGDLS and CDR2 is YYNGEE. This CDR3 is built from 15 residues. Unmatched junction bases numbered 6, after V lost 4 bases and J lost 0 bases. This chain's CDR3 is CASSPRTGSSYEQYF. The CDR3 nucleotides are TGTGCCAGCAGCCCTCGGACAGGGAGCTCCTACGAGCAGTACTTC.

This chain joins TRBV5-1 and TRBJ2-5; D is perhaps TRBD2 (5 bases). This CDR3 contains 14 residues. Trimming took 4 bases from V and 7 from J, leaving 17 bases between them. Germline-derived CDR1 and CDR2 are SGHRS and YFSETQ. The CDR3: CASSVGTPGVTQYF. The CDR3 bases are TGCGCCAGCAGCGTGGGTACCCCCGGGGTGACCCAGTACTTC. Looking up the rest from reference TRBV5-1 and TRBJ2-5 gives the full variable domain: KAGVTQTPRYLIKTRGQQVTLSCSPISGHRSVSWYQQTPGQGLQFLFEYFSETQRNKGNFPGRFSGRQFSNSRSEMNVSTLELGDSALYLCASSVGTPGVTQYFGPGTRLLVL.

This clone showed up just once. This chain uses TRBV27 with TRBJ2-3, with unresolved D. The CDR3 spans 14 residues. V gave up 3 bases and J gave up 0 bases, with 7 bases separating them. Looked up from germline, CDR1 is MNHEY and CDR2 is SMNVEV (reference sequence). The CDR3 nucleotides read TGTGCCAGCAGTTTCGGGTATAGCACAGATACGCAGTATTTT. Translated, it gives CASSFGYSTDTQYF.

The rearrangement uses TRBV6-5 and TRBJ2-7, with a possible D match to TRBD2 (6 bases). CDR3 length: 14 residues. Germline-derived CDR1 and CDR2 are MNHEY and SVGAGI. The germline V and J ends were trimmed by 6 bases and 6 bases, with 18 bases remaining between them. This chain's CDR3 is CASSPLGLLVEQYF. The CDR3 DNA reads as TGTGCCAGCAGCCCATTGGGACTCCTCGTCGAGCAGTACTTC.

The V gene is TRBV27, the J gene TRBJ1-2; D is unresolved. There are 14 residues in the CDR3. Germline assignment: CDR1 MNHEY and CDR2 SMNVEV (reference sequence). Deletions cut 5 bases from V and 3 bases from J, with 13 bases between. Here the CDR3 DNA reads TGTGCCAGCAGTCCCCAAGTAGTGGACTATGGCTACACCTTC. Translation: CASSPQVVDYGYTF.

The chain uses TRBV5-1 and TRBJ2-3; weak D call: TRBD2 (5 bases). The V end lost 0 bases, the J end lost 6 bases, and 14 bases lay between the germline ends. The CDR3 is 15 amino acids. Germline lookup yields CDR1 SGHRS and CDR2 YFSETQ. The CDR3 reads CASSLGGLDGDTQYF. The CDR3 DNA is TGCGCCAGCAGCTTGGGAGGGCTCGACGGGGATACGCAGTATTTT.

The chain uses TRBV27 and TRBJ2-1, with D uncertain. The CDR3 has 15 residues. V was trimmed by 5 bases and J by 2 bases, leaving 13 bases between them. Germline CDR1 MNHEY, CDR2 SMNVEV (reference sequence). CDR3 coding DNA: TGTGCCAGCAGTGCGATCGGAGCGCCCTACAATGAGCAGTTCTTC. Its protein product is CASSAIGAPYNEQFF.

V usage is TRBV6-4 and J usage is TRBJ1-5; D unclear. Germline V CDR1 and CDR2: MRHNA, SNTAGT. V was shortened by 10 bases and J by 3 bases, with 19 bases between the two germline ends. This CDR3 contains 15 residues. CDR3 bases: TGTGCCACCCCTTCTCGGGTTTGGCCCAATCAGCCCCAGCATTTT. Translating it yields CATPSRVWPNQPQHF.

This chain joins TRBV5-1 and TRBJ2-3, with 9 bases matching TRBD1. The CDR3 has 15 residues. V dropped 4 bases and J dropped 3; count of bases not matched to a gene: 6. Germline assignment: CDR1 SGHRS and CDR2 YFSETQ. The CDR3 loop is CASSRRQGGTDTQYF. The CDR3 DNA sequence: TGCGCCAGCAGCAGGCGACAGGGGGGGACAGATACGCAGTATTTT.

The chain links TRBV29-1 to TRBJ1-2; no reliable D call. Germline CDR1 is SQVTM and CDR2 is ANQGSEA. The CDR3 consists of 14 residues. Trimming removed 0 bases at V and 4 bases at J, with 12 bases between. This chain's CDR3 is CSVEEGSGGYGYTF. DNA for the CDR3: TGCAGCGTTGAAGAAGGGTCGGGAGGCTATGGCTACACCTTC.

The chain uses TRBV19 and TRBJ1-1; TRBD1 matches at 7 bases. Germline CDR1 reads LNHDA; CDR2 reads SQIVND (reference sequence). With V trimmed by 4 bases and J by 4 bases, 3 bases remained unmatched. The CDR3 consists of 13 residues. The DNA for the CDR3 is TGTGCCAGTAGTACGAGGGGGCTCACTGAAGCTTTCTTT. Its translation: CASSTRGLTEAFF.

V gene TRBV7-9 combines with J gene TRBJ2-1; TRBD1 agrees at 8 bases. Per germline, CDR1 SEHNR and CDR2 FQNEAQ (reference sequence). J lost 8 bases, V lost 2 bases, and 5 bases had no gene match. The CDR3 contains 14 residues. The CDR3 nucleotides read TGTGCCAGCAGCTTATATACAGGGGGTGATGAGCAGTTCTTC. Protein: CASSLYTGGDEQFF.